Below are 18 T cell receptor beta chains sequenced from a single sample in a study of PD-L1 blockade in urothelial cancer. Here immunoSEQ multiplex PCR was the method, and the copy in TCRdb shows in-frame clones only, minus some. This sample has approximately 50,000 clones, with 84% found just once. Time point given: pretreatment peripheral blood. The sequencing here drew on PBMCs, taken around atezolizumab (anti-PD-L1) treatment. The receptors derive from a man in his 70s with urothelial cancer.

With regard to this clone: Distinct nucleotide sequences in the sample also encode this CDR3. The rearrangement links TRBV7-9 to TRBJ2-3; 14 positions match TRBD2. This CDR3 comprises 15 residues. Germline V CDR1 and CDR2: SEHNR, FQNEAQ (reference sequence). J was trimmed by 3 bases and V by 5 bases; bases with no gene match: 1. CDR3: CASSRTSGGTDTQYF. The CDR3 DNA reads as TGTGCCAGCAGCCGGACTAGCGGGGGGACAGATACGCAGTATTTT.

V and J are TRBV7-3 and TRBJ1-2; D might be TRBD1 (6 bases). The CDR3 runs 14 residues. With 1 base removed from V and 5 bases from J, the gap between germline ends came to 11 bases. Germline CDR1 SGHTA, CDR2 FQGTGA. CDR3: CASSLNREGYGYTF. The CDR3, as DNA: TGTGCCAGCAGCTTAAACAGGGAGGGGTATGGCTACACCTTC.

V and J are TRBV9 and TRBJ2-5, with 7 positions matching TRBD1. Germline CDR1 SGDLS, CDR2 YYNGEE. This CDR3 is built from 16 residues. The trim removed 3 bases at V and 2 bases at J, leaving 10 bases unmatched. CDR3 amino acids: CASSAANRGGQETQYF. The CDR3 DNA sequence: TGTGCCAGCAGCGCTGCCAACAGGGGCGGTCAAGAGACCCAGTACTTC.

The chain employs TRBV7-2 and TRBJ1-2, with 7 bases lining up with TRBD1. The germline V gene encodes CDR1 SGHTA and CDR2 FQGNSA. Trimming removed 4 bases from V and 8 bases from J; junction bases left unmatched: 7. There are 13 residues in the CDR3. The CDR3: CASSSTGTWGYTF. CDR3 sequence (DNA): TGTGCCAGCAGCTCGACAGGGACTTGGGGCTACACCTTC.

This clone is a singleton in its sample. The chain employs TRBV7-2 and TRBJ1-5; possibly TRBD1 for D (6 bases). In germline, CDR1 is SGHTA, CDR2 FQGNSA. CDR3 length: 16 amino acids. Trimming stripped 4 bases from V and 0 bases from J, with 13 bases between. The CDR3: CASSSDPGDSNQPQHF. CDR3 nucleotides: TGTGCCAGCAGCTCAGACCCAGGGGATAGCAATCAGCCCCAGCATTTT.

The chain combines TRBV19 with TRBJ1-5, with D possibly TRBD1 on 5 matching bases. Trimming stripped 5 bases from V and 7 bases from J, with 12 bases between. The CDR3 contains 13 residues. The germline gives CDR1 LNHDA, CDR2 SQIVND (reference sequence). CDR3 region: CASSPRRGQPQHF. DNA of the CDR3: TGTGCCAGTAGTCCCCGTAGGGGACAGCCCCAGCATTTT. Full variable domain (remainder filled in from reference TRBV19 and TRBJ1-5): DGGITQSPKYLFRKEGQNVTLSCEQNLNHDAMYWYRQDPGQGLRLIYYSQIVNDFQKGDIAEGYSVSREKKESFPLTVTSAQKNPTAFYLCASSPRRGQPQHFGDGTRLSIL.

The chain couples TRBV19 to TRBJ1-2; D is undetermined. This CDR3 is 12 amino acids long. Germline V gene data show CDR1 as LNHDA and CDR2 as SQIVND (reference sequence). The ends were cut back, 8 bases at V and 5 bases at J, with 12 bases in the middle. CDR3 in DNA: TGTGCCAGTGGACTTGAATTTTATGGCTACACCTTC. Amino acid sequence: CASGLEFYGYTF.

The rearrangement uses TRBV4-1 and TRBJ2-3; the D is unclear. Germline assignment: CDR1 MGHRA and CDR2 YSYEKL. Trimming left V 2 bases short and J 2 bases short, with 5 bases between. The CDR3 contains 13 residues. The CDR3, as DNA: TGCGCCAGCAGCCAAACCTACACAGATACGCAGTATTTT. It yields the protein CASSQTYTDTQYF.

A single count supports this clone. At one end the junction does not follow the germline gene, possibly because of a read error. The chain combines TRBV7-2 with TRBJ2-5, with TRBD1 matching 8 bases. Looked up from germline, CDR1 is SGHTA and CDR2 is FQGNSA. This CDR3 contains 11 residues. DNA of the CDR3: TGTGCCAGCAGCTTAGGACAGGGGCTGGACTTC. The encoded protein is CASSLGQGLDF.

The V and J genes are TRBV27 and TRBJ2-1, with 9 bases identical to TRBD2. The CDR3 extends over 16 amino acids. J lost 4 bases, V lost 5 bases, and 9 bases had no gene match. Germline lookup yields CDR1 MNHEY and CDR2 SMNVEV (reference sequence). CDR3 bases: TGTGCCAGCAGTCTTCTTAGCGGGGGCCCTTACAATGAGCAGTTCTTC. It encodes CASSLLSGGPYNEQFF.

The rearrangement links TRBV19 to TRBJ1-2; a weak D match, TRBD1 (5 bases). Germline loops: CDR1 LNHDA, CDR2 SQIVND (reference sequence). V lost 2 bases and J 4 bases, leaving 11 bases between the germline ends. The CDR3 sequence is 14 residues long. DNA of the CDR3: TGTGCCAGTAGTATAAAGGGGTCCCTCTATGGCTACACCTTC. It specifies CASSIKGSLYGYTF.

Only a few counts were recorded for this clone. The genes are TRBV5-1 and TRBJ1-2; 9 nucleotides align to TRBD1. The germline CDR1 and CDR2 sequences are SGHRS and YFSETQ. The trim removed 1 base at V and 6 bases at J, leaving 7 bases unmatched. The CDR3 is made up of 15 amino acids. CDR3 amino acids: CASSLQGTGRDGYTF. CDR3 coding DNA: TGCGCCAGCAGCTTGCAAGGGACAGGGAGAGATGGCTACACCTTC.

The table lists this clone with a few counts. The chain uses TRBV5-1 and TRBJ1-5, with D maybe TRBD1 (6 bases). Germline V gene data show CDR1 as SGHRS and CDR2 as YFSETQ. The CDR3 covers 14 residues. With 4 bases removed from V and 3 bases from J, the gap between germline ends came to 11 bases. This CDR3 reads CASSETGNNQPQHF. The CDR3 nucleotides read TGCGCCAGCAGCGAGACAGGTAACAATCAGCCCCAGCATTTT.

This CDR3 is CASSRGLRNTEAFF. The CDR3 bases are TGTGCCAGTAGTAGGGGACTTCGGAACACTGAAGCTTTCTTT. The rearrangement links TRBV19 to TRBJ1-1, with a tentative D call TRBD1 (5 bases). Per the germline V gene, CDR1 is LNHDA and CDR2 is SQIVND (reference sequence). V was shortened by 4 bases and J by 1 base, with 10 bases between the two germline ends. The CDR3 contains 14 residues.

The V call is TRBV5-6, the J call TRBJ2-2, with 7 bases matching TRBD2. Germline-derived CDR1 and CDR2 are SGHDT and YYEEEE. The CDR3 is 15 residues long. V lost 0 bases to trimming and J lost 4 bases; unmatched junction nucleotides: 3. CDR3 amino acids: CASSLGGGSTGELFF. The CDR3 region has the DNA TGTGCCAGCAGCTTGGGGGGCGGGAGCACCGGGGAGCTGTTTTTT.

The sample holds a few counts of this clone. The chain couples TRBV28 to TRBJ1-3, with D possibly being TRBD1 (5 bases). The V gene's germline CDR1 is MDHEN and CDR2 SYDVKM. CDR3 length: 14 residues. With 5 bases removed from V and 4 bases from J, the gap between germline ends came to 12 bases. CDR3 protein: CASSPGIAGNTIYF. CDR3 DNA: TGTGCCAGCAGTCCAGGGATTGCCGGAAACACCATATATTTT. Together with reference TRBV28 and TRBJ1-3, the CDR3 gives the full variable domain: DVKVTQSSRYLVKRTGEKVFLECVQDMDHENMFWYRQDPGLGLRLIYFSYDVKMKEKGDIPEGYSVSREKKERFSLILESASTNQTSMYLCASSPGIAGNTIYFGEGSWLTVV.

This rearrangement joins TRBV7-8 to TRBJ2-3; 10 nucleotides line up with TRBD2. With 6 bases clipped from V and 2 bases from J, the junction kept 5 bases outside the gene matches. The CDR3 spans 15 residues. The germline V gene encodes CDR1 SGHVS and CDR2 FQNEAQ. For the CDR3, the DNA is TGTGCCAGCAGATTGGGACTAGCGATCACAGATACGCAGTATTTT. Its translation is CASRLGLAITDTQYF.

This rearrangement joins TRBV5-4 to TRBJ2-1, with 9 bases fitting TRBD1. Germline V CDR1 and CDR2: SGHNT, YYREEE (reference sequence). This CDR3 region has 16 residues. Germline trimming cut 4 bases from V and 7 bases from J; bases unmatched to any gene: 12. As DNA, the CDR3 is TGTGCCAGCAGCGTTGACCGGGACAGGGTTAAGAATGAGCAGTTCTTC. Protein sequence: CASSVDRDRVKNEQFF.